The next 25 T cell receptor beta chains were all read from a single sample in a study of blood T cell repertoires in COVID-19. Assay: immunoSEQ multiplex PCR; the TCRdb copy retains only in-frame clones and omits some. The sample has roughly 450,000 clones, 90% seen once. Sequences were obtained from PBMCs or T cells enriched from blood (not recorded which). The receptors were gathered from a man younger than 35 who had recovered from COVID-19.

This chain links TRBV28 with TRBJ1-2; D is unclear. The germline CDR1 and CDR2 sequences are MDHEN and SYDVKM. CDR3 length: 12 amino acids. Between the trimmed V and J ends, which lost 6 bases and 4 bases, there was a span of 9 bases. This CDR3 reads CASSTVVYGYTF. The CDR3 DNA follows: TGTGCCAGCAGCACGGTCGTCTATGGCTACACCTTC.

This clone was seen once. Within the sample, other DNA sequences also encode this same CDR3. In nucleotides, the CDR3 is TGTGCCTGGAGTGTAGGAACAGGGCGTGAAAAACTGTTTTTT. It is translated as CAWSVGTGREKLFF. The J gene is TRBJ1-4, the V gene TRBV30; tentative D call: TRBD1 (6 bases). The V end lost 0 bases, the J end lost 7 bases, and 12 bases lay between the germline ends. The CDR3 spans 14 residues. Per the germline V gene, CDR1 is GTSNPN and CDR2 is SVGIG (reference sequence).

The CDR3 loop reads CASSRGQRSSYNEQFF. Here the CDR3 DNA reads TGCGCCAGCTCCCGCGGACAGCGAAGCTCCTACAATGAGCAGTTCTTC. V gene TRBV5-1 combines with J gene TRBJ2-1; tentative D call: TRBD1 (6 bases). Germline CDR1 SGHRS, CDR2 YFSETQ. Trimming cost V 7 bases and J 0 bases, with 17 bases left between them. CDR3 length: 16 amino acids.

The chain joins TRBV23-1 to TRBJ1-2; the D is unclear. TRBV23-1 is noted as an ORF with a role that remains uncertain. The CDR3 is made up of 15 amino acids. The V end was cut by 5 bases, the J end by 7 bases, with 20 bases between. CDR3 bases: TGCGCCAGCAGTTGTGGATCACTACTATTCTCTGGCTACACCTTC. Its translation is CASSCGSLLFSGYTF.

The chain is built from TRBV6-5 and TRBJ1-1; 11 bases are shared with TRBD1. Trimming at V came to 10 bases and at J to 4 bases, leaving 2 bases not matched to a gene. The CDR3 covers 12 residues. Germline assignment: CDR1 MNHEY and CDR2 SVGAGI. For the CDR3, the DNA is TGTGCCACAGGGACAGGGGGCACTGAAGCTTTCTTT. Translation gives CATGTGGTEAFF.

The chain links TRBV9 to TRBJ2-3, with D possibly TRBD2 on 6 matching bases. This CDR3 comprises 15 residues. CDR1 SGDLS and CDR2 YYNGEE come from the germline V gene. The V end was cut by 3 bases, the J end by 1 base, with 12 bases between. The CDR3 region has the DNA TGTGCCAGCAGCGGAAGCGGGTCCCGCACAGATACGCAGTATTTT. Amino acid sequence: CASSGSGSRTDTQYF.

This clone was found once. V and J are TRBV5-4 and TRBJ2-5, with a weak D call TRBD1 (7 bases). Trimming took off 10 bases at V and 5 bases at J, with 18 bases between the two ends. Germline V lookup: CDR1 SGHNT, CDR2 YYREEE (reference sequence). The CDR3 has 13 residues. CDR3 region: CAGGGGAGETQYF. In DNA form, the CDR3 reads TGTGCCGGAGGAGGGGGCGCGGGGGAGACCCAGTACTTC.

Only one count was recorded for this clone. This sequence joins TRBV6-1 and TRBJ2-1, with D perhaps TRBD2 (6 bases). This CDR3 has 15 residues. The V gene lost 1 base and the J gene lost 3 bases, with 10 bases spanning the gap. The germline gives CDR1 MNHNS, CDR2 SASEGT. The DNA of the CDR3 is TGTGCCAGCAGTGAAGTGGGCGGGATCTACAATGAGCAGTTCTTC. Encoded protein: CASSEVGGIYNEQFF.

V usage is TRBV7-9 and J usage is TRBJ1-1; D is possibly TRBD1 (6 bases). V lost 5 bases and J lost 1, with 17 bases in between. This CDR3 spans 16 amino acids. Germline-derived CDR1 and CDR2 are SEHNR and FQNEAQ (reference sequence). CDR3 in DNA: TGTGCCAGCAGCCCGAGGGGGGGTGGTGGGAACACTGAAGCTTTCTTT. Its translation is CASSPRGGGGNTEAFF.

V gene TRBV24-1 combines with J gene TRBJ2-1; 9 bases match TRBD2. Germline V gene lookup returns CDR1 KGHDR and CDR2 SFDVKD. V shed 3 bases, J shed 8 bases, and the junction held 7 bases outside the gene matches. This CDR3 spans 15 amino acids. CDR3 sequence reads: CATSDRRGGRDEQFF. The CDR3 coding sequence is TGTGCCACCAGTGATCGCCGAGGCGGGAGGGATGAGCAGTTCTTC.

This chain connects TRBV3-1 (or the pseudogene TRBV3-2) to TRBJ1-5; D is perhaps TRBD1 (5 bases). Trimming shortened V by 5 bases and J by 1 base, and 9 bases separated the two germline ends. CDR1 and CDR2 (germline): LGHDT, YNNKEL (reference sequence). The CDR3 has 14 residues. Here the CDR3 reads CASSAGGSNQPQHF. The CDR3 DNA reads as TGTGCCAGCAGCGCCGGGGGGAGCAATCAGCCCCAGCATTTT.

The DNA for the CDR3 is TGTGCCTGGATGGCAGGGTCTAACTATGGCTACACCTTC. Translating it yields CAWMAGSNYGYTF. V usage is TRBV30 and J usage is TRBJ1-2; D may be TRBD1 (5 bases). CDR3 length equals 13 residues. V was pared by 4 bases and J by 0 bases, with 9 bases between. CDR1 is GTSNPN and CDR2 is SVGIG in the germline V gene (reference sequence).

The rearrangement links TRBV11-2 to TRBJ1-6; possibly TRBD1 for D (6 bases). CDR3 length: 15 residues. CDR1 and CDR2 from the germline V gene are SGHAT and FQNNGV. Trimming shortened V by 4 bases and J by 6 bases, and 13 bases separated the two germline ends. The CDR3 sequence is CASSSTGHLNSPLHF. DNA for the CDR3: TGTGCCAGCAGCTCAACGGGACATCTTAATTCACCCCTCCACTTT.

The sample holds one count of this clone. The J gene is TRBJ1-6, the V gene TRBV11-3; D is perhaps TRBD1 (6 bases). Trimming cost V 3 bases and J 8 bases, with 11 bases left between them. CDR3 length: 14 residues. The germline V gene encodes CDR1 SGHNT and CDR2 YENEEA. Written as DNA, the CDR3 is TGTGCCAGCAGCTTCCGGACAGCCGATTCACCCCTCCACTTT. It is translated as CASSFRTADSPLHF.

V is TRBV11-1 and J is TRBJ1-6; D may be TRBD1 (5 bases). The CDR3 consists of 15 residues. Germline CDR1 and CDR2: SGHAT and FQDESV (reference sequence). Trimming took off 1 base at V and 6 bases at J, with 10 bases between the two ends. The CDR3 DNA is TGTGCCAGCAGCTTAGAAGGAGGGGCTAATTCACCCCTCCACTTT. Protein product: CASSLEGGANSPLHF.

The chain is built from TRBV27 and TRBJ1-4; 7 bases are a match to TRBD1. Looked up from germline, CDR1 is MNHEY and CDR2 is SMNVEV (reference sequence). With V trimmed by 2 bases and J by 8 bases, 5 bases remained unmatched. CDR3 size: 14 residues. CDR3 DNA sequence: TGTGCCAGCAGTTTAATCCAGGGGGGAGAAAAACTGTTTTTT. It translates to CASSLIQGGEKLFF.

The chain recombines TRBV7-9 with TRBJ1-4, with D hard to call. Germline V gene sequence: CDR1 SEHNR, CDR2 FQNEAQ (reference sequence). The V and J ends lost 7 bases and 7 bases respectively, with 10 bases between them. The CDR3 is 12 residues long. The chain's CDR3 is CASKESGEKLFF. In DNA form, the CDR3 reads TGTGCCAGCAAGGAGTCGGGTGAAAAACTGTTTTTT. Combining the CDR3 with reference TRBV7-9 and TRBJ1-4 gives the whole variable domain DTGVSQNPRHKITKRGQNVTFRCDPISEHNRLYWYRQTLGQGPEFLTYFQNEAQLEKSRLLSDRFSAERPKGSFSTLEIQRTEQGDSAMYLCASKESGEKLFFGSGTQLSVL.

The CDR3 nucleotides are TGTGCCAGCTCACCTAATCCGAACACTGAAGCTTTCTTT. Translation gives CASSPNPNTEAFF. V usage is TRBV18 and J usage is TRBJ1-1; unclear D gene. Per the germline V gene, CDR1 is KGHSH and CDR2 is LQKENI. The CDR3 runs 13 residues. Trimming removed 3 bases from V and 1 base from J, with 6 bases in between.

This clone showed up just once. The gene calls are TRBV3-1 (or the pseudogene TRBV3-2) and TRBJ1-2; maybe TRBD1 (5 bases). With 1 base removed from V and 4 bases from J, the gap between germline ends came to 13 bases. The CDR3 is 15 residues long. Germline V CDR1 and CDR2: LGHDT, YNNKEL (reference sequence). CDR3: CASSQGQTGLYGYTF. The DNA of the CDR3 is TGTGCCAGCAGCCAAGGGCAGACGGGACTCTATGGCTACACCTTC.

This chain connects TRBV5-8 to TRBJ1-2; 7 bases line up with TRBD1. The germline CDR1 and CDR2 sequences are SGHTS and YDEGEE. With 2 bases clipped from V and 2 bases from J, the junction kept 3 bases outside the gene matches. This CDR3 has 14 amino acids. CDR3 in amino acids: CASSFTGANYGYTF. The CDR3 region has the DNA TGTGCCAGCAGCTTCACAGGGGCGAACTATGGCTACACCTTC. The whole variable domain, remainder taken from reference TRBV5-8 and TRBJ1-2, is EAGVTQSPTHLIKTRGQQATLRCSPISGHTSVYWYQQALGLGLQFLLWYDEGEERNRGNFPPRFSGRQFPNYSSELNVNALELEDSALYLCASSFTGANYGYTFGSGTRLTVV.

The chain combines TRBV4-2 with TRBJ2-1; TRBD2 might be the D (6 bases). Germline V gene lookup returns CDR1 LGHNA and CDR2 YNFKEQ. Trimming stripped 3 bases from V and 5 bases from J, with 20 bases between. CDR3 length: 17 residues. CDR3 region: CASSQERGLRINNEQFF. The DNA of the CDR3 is TGTGCCAGCAGCCAGGAAAGAGGACTAAGAATAAACAATGAGCAGTTCTTC.

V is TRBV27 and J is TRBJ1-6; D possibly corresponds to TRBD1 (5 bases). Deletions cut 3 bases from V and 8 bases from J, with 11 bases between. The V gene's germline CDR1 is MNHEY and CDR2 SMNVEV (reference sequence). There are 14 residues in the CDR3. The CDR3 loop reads CASSFGREYSPLHF. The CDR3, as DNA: TGTGCCAGCAGTTTCGGCAGGGAATATTCACCCCTCCACTTT.

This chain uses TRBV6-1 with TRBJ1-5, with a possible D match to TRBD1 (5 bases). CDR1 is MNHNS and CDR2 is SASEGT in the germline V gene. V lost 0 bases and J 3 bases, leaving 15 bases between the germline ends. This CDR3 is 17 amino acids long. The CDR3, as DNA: TGTGCCAGCAGTGAAGCAGGGGCGGGGCCCTTCAATCAGCCCCAGCATTTT. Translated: CASSEAGAGPFNQPQHF.

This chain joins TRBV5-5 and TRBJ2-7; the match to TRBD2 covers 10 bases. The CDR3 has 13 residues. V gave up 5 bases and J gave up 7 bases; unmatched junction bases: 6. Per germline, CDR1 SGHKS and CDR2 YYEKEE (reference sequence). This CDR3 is CASRPGLAMEQYF. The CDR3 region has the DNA TGTGCCAGCAGGCCGGGACTAGCGATGGAGCAGTACTTC.

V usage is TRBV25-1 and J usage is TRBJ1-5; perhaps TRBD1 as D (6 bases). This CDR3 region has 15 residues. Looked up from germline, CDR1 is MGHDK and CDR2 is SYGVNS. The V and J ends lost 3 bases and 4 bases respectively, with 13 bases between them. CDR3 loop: CASSESTGPNQPQHF. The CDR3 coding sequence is TGTGCCAGCAGTGAGTCTACAGGGCCTAATCAGCCCCAGCATTTT.